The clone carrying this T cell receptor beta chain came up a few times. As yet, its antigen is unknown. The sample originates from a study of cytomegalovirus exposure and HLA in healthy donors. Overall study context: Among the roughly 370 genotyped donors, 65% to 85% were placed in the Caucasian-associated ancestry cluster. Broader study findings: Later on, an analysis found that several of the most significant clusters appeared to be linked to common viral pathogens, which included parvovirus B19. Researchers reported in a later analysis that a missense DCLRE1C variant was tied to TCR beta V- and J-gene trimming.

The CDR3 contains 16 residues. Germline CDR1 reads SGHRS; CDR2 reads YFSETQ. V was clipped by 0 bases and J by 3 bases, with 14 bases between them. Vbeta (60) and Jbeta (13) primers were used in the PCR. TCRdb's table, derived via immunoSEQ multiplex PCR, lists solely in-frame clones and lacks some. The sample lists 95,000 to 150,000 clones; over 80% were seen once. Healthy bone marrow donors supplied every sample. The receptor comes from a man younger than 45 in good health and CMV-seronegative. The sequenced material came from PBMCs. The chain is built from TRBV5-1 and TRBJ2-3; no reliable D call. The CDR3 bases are TGCGCCAGCAGCTTGGAACTTGCGAGAGGTACAGATACGCAGTATTTT. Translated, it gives CASSLELARGTDTQYF.